The rows below give T cell receptor beta chains drawn from one sample of a study of response to subunit inactivated influenza vaccine. MiXCR was run by TCRdb on the RT-PCR reads, yielding one entry per CDR3 protein. The sample lists about 570,000 distinct CDR3 sequences, 12% occurring once. The sequencing here drew on PBMCs from blood, taken on the day of vaccination. All receptors derive from a man aged 45 to 65 who received an inactivated influenza vaccine. The CDR3 runs from the conserved cysteine through the conserved F or W. Each record gives: D gene, J gene, clone size, V gene, CDR3 protein, CDR3 DNA. A D gene is named only where the DNA matches it firmly. Clone size appears in some rows only: once, few, many, or a class for an expanded clone.

>-|TRBJ2-7|-|TRBV20-1
CSARVGVEEQYF
TGCAGTGCTAGAGTGGGGGTCGAAGAGCAGTACTTC
>-|TRBJ2-3|-|TRBV18
CASSPPRDTQYF
TGTGCCAGCTCACCACCCCGGGATACGCAGTATTTT
>TRBD2|TRBJ2-5|few|TRBV7-2
CASSPPGLARGETQYF
TGTGCCAGCAGCCCCCCGGGACTAGCGAGGGGAGAGACCCAGTACTTC
>-|TRBJ1-4|-|TRBV20-1
CSARDIMSGTNEKLFF
TGCAGTGCTAGAGATATTATGTCCGGCACTAATGAAAAACTGTTTTTT
>-|TRBJ2-7|-|TRBV28
CASTLGGAYEQYF
TGTGCCAGCACTCTAGGTGGGGCCTACGAGCAGTACTTC
>-|TRBJ2-7|-|TRBV4-3
CASSQEHVTYEQYF
TGCGCCAGCAGCCAAGAGCACGTAACCTACGAGCAGTACTTC
>TRBD1|TRBJ2-6|-|TRBV5-6
CASSSPDRGTGANVLTF
TGTGCCAGCAGCTCCCCGGACAGGGGGACTGGGGCCAACGTCCTGACTTTC
>-|TRBJ2-7|-|TRBV2
CASRGVLIYEQYF
TGTGCCAGCAGGGGGGTCCTAATCTACGAGCAGTACTTC
>-|TRBJ1-1|-|TRBV14
CASSQVLRARPNTEAFF
TGTGCCAGCAGCCAAGTCCTCAGGGCCCGACCGAACACTGAAGCTTTCTTT
>TRBD1|TRBJ2-7|-|TRBV29-1
CSVEDIGQGQYEQYF
TGCAGCGTTGAAGATATCGGACAGGGGCAATACGAGCAGTACTTC
>-|TRBJ2-1|many|TRBV12-3/TRBV12-4
CASSLRGGGEQFF
TGTGCCAGCAGCTTGCGGGGTGGGGGTGAGCAGTTCTTC
>TRBD1|TRBJ2-5|-|TRBV12-3/TRBV12-4
CASSLAQGETQYF
TGTGCCAGCAGTTTGGCACAGGGGGAGACCCAGTACTTC
>-|TRBJ2-5|few|TRBV7-2
CASRNGGGETQYF
TGTGCCAGCAGGAACGGGGGAGGAGAGACCCAGTACTTC
>-|TRBJ2-2|many|TRBV28
CASSRRNTGELFF
TGTGCCAGCTCGAGGCGGAACACCGGGGAGCTGTTTTTT
>-|TRBJ2-7|-|TRBV7-2
CASSLGTDPSYEQYF
TGTGCCAGCAGCTTAGGGACAGATCCTTCCTACGAGCAGTACTTC
>TRBD2|TRBJ2-7|-|TRBV7-2
CASSLSQRGGGEQYF
TGTGCCAGCAGCTTAAGCCAGCGGGGGGGTGGCGAGCAGTACTTC
>-|TRBJ2-3|once|TRBV10-3
CAISESASWDTQYF
TGTGCCATCAGTGAGTCGGCTAGTTGGGATACGCAGTATTTT
>-|TRBJ2-1|-|TRBV28
CASSLDKTYNEQFF
TGTGCCAGCAGTTTGGACAAAACCTACAATGAGCAGTTCTTC
>-|TRBJ2-5|many|TRBV28
CASLPPGGLGETQYF
TGTGCCAGCTTACCCCCCGGGGGGCTCGGAGAGACCCAGTACTTC
>-|TRBJ1-2|few|TRBV10-3
CAISEARGSNYGYTF
TGTGCCATCAGTGAGGCCCGGGGGTCAAACTATGGCTACACCTTC
>-|TRBJ2-1|few|TRBV6-2/TRBV6-3
CASRYAGAKYNEQFF
TGTGCCAGCCGATACGCAGGAGCCAAGTACAATGAGCAGTTCTTC
>TRBD2|TRBJ2-3|many|TRBV7-2
CASSPSMTSGGADTQYF
TGTGCCAGCAGCCCATCGATGACTAGCGGGGGGGCAGATACGCAGTATTTT
>TRBD2|TRBJ2-3|-|TRBV18
CASSPYGTGGSDTQYF
TGTGCCAGCTCACCATACGGGACGGGAGGATCAGATACGCAGTATTTT
>TRBD2|TRBJ2-3|-|TRBV29-1
CSVEAVGGSRTDTQYF
TGCAGCGTTGAAGCGGTGGGAGGGTCTAGGACAGATACGCAGTATTTT
>-|TRBJ2-7|-|TRBV20-1
CSASPGAVSYEQYF
TGCAGTGCTAGTCCAGGAGCGGTCAGCTACGAGCAGTACTTC
>TRBD1|TRBJ2-4|many|TRBV12-3/TRBV12-4
CASRGGTDQNIQYF
TGTGCCAGCAGAGGTGGGACAGACCAAAACATTCAGTACTTC
>-|TRBJ2-7|many|TRBV5-6
CASSWTLSYEQYF
TGTGCCAGCAGCTGGACTCTTTCCTACGAGCAGTACTTC
>-|TRBJ2-3|-|TRBV2
CASFGNGRGEDTQYF
TGTGCCAGCTTCGGAAACGGCAGGGGCGAAGATACGCAGTATTTT
>TRBD1|TRBJ2-7|-|TRBV5-5
CASSYWTGNEQYF
TGTGCCAGCAGCTATTGGACAGGGAACGAGCAGTACTTC
>-|TRBJ2-7|many|TRBV28
CASRTSYEQYF
TGTGCCAGCAGAACAAGCTACGAGCAGTACTTC
>-|TRBJ2-1|few|TRBV20-1
CSARDPRRSGEQFF
TGCAGTGCTAGAGACCCACGACGGAGTGGTGAGCAGTTCTTC